The next 20 T cell receptor beta chains were all read from a single sample in a study of synovial regulatory T cells in juvenile arthritis (dated by TCRdb to the mid-2010s). Library preparation was by the immunoSEQ multiplex PCR assay. Sourced from immuneACCESS, this table was stored by TCRdb with only in-frame sequences that have V and J called. A share of the clones is absent; for the studies checked, an unresolved V gene accounts for under half, and the remainder has no known explanation. The sample table includes approximately 9,500 clones. Roughly 0.7% of the sample goes to the ten largest clones. Sequenced input: Treg cells from blood. The cell subset or site tag for this specimen amounts to: remaining (HLA-DR-negative) circulating blood Treg cells. Every receptor here comes from a donor under 30 with juvenile idiopathic arthritis.

The chain recombines TRBV30 with TRBJ2-7; checking the TCRdb D call of TRBD2 is not possible without DNA. This CDR3 has 13 residues. The DNA sequence is not available. Germline-derived CDR1 and CDR2 are GTSNPN and SVGIG (reference sequence). The CDR3 region is CAWSPGGRYEQYF.

The chain joins TRBV5-1 to TRBJ2-1; the TCRdb call, TRBD2, lacks DNA for checking. Germline values: CDR1 SGHRS, CDR2 YFSETQ. The CDR3 consists of 12 residues. A DNA sequence was not provided. CDR3 in amino acids: CASSWTYNEQFF.

V is TRBV4-1 and J is TRBJ1-1. Germline CDR1 reads MGHRA; CDR2 reads YSYEKL. The CDR3 length is 14 residues. Only the protein sequence is given. The CDR3 reads CASSQDGVLDEAFF.

The chain combines TRBV2 with TRBJ2-1; TCRdb names TRBD2, which stays unverified in the absence of DNA. In germline, CDR1 is SNHLY, CDR2 FYNNEI. CDR3 length equals 14 residues. Only the protein is available. The CDR3 region is CASSGFGGHNEQFF.

This rearrangement joins TRBV6-5 to TRBJ1-2; absent DNA, TCRdb's TRBD1 call cannot be checked. This CDR3 comprises 15 residues. DNA for this receptor is not on file. Germline CDR1 reads MNHEY; CDR2 reads SVGAGI. The CDR3: CASSRSGQSLYGYTF.

The rearrangement links TRBV5-4 to TRBJ2-3; TCRdb proposes TRBD1, but this gene call is untestable without DNA. CDR1 and CDR2 (germline): SGHNT, YYREEE (reference sequence). The CDR3 sequence is 14 residues long. DNA is not recorded here. The CDR3 sequence: CASSLQGARRPQYF.

CDR3 region: CASSIRTGTGDSPLHF. This chain links TRBV19 with TRBJ1-6; TCRdb proposes TRBD1, but this gene call is untestable without DNA. The CDR3 is made up of 16 amino acids. No DNA is given. Germline V gives CDR1 LNHDA, CDR2 SQIVND (reference sequence).

The genes are TRBV6-5 and TRBJ1-2. There are 14 residues in the CDR3. No coding sequence is recorded. The V gene's germline CDR1 is MNHEY and CDR2 SVGAGI. This CDR3 is CASSYRRQNYGYTF.

V gene TRBV15 combines with J gene TRBJ1-5. Germline V lookup: CDR1 LNHNV, CDR2 YYDKDF (reference sequence). CDR3 length: 18 residues. Only the protein sequence is given. CDR3 sequence reads: CATSRDYRDYYSAQPQHF. Together with reference TRBV15 and TRBJ1-5, the CDR3 gives the full variable domain: DAMVIQNPRYQVTQFGKPVTLSCSQTLNHNVMYWYQQKSSQAPKLLFHYYDKDFNNEADTPDNFQSRRPNTSFCFLDIRSPGLGDTAMYLCATSRDYRDYYSAQPQHFGDGTRLSIL.

This chain connects TRBV2 to TRBJ2-6; without DNA, the TCRdb call of TRBD2 cannot be checked. The CDR3 has 15 amino acids. The nucleotide record is missing. CDR1 and CDR2 (germline): SNHLY, FYNNEI. CDR3 sequence reads: CASSDGVSGANVLTF.

V and J are TRBV30 and TRBJ1-2. Germline V gives CDR1 GTSNPN, CDR2 SVGIG (reference sequence). This CDR3 spans 14 amino acids. The DNA sequence is not available. CDR3 amino acids: CAWSDNLGGYGYTF.

This sequence joins TRBV19 and TRBJ2-2; absent DNA, TCRdb's TRBD1 call cannot be checked. Germline CDR1 reads LNHDA; CDR2 reads SQIVND (reference sequence). The CDR3 contains 17 residues. DNA is not on record. The CDR3: CASSIEEDRLNTGELFF.

This sequence joins TRBV7-2 and TRBJ2-7; checking the TCRdb D call of TRBD2 is not possible without DNA. From germline, CDR1 is SGHTA and CDR2 FQGNSA. The CDR3 totals 14 residues. DNA was not recorded. The CDR3 is CASSSTPHYYEQYF.

This sequence joins TRBV10-1 and TRBJ2-1; the D call of TRBD2 rests on TCRdb alone, since no DNA is present to check it. CDR1 WNHNN and CDR2 SYGVQD come from the germline V gene (reference sequence). CDR3 length equals 15 residues. Only the protein is on record. CDR3 sequence: CASSDLAGALNEQFF.

The chain uses TRBV10-1 and TRBJ2-7; no DNA is available, so the TRBD1 call from TCRdb remains unchecked. The CDR3 has 12 residues. The protein alone is recorded here. Germline-derived CDR1 and CDR2 are WNHNN and SYGVQD (reference sequence). The chain's CDR3 is CASSDSSYEQYF.

The chain joins TRBV10-3 to TRBJ1-1. Per the germline V gene, CDR1 is ENHRY and CDR2 is SYGVKD. The CDR3 extends over 15 amino acids. The entry carries no DNA sequence. The CDR3: CAISEPHWGGPEAFF.

V is TRBV6-6 and J is TRBJ2-1. CDR1 is MNHNY, CDR2 SVGAGI, per germline (reference sequence). The CDR3 is 14 residues long. No coding sequence is recorded. The CDR3 protein is CASSLVGTQNEQFF.

J is TRBJ2-3 and V is TRBV5-1; the D call of TRBD1 rests on TCRdb alone, since no DNA is present to check it. CDR1 and CDR2 from the germline V gene are SGHRS and YFSETQ. The CDR3 length is 15 residues. Only the protein sequence is given. The CDR3 sequence is CASSFRGAGTDTQYF.

V usage is TRBV11-3 and J usage is TRBJ2-1; the D call of TRBD1 rests on TCRdb alone, since no DNA is present to check it. Germline CDR1 and CDR2: SGHNT and YENEEA. The CDR3 spans 13 residues. DNA for this receptor is not on file. CDR3 sequence reads: CASSLLGQGTVFF.

The chain links TRBV7-2 to TRBJ2-7; with no DNA, the TCRdb D assignment of TRBD2 cannot be verified. The length of the CDR3 is 14 residues. No DNA sequence is on record. Germline V gives CDR1 SGHTA, CDR2 FQGNSA. The CDR3 loop is CASSIAGGPSEQYF.